A single sample gave rise to the 5 T cell receptor beta chains below, sequenced in a study of blood T cell repertoires in COVID-19. Profiling relied on immunoSEQ multiplex PCR, and the TCRdb table lists in-frame clones only, not all of them. The sample includes roughly 15,000 clones, about four fifths of them seen just once. Sequencing used peripheral blood. These TCRs come from a woman in her seventies with active COVID-19.

The CDR3, as DNA: TGTGCCAGTAGACTCGGGGGGCATGGCTACACCTTC. This codes for CASRLGGHGYTF. This chain joins TRBV19 and TRBJ1-2; weak D call: TRBD1 (6 bases). V was pared by 6 bases and J by 6 bases, with 11 bases between. CDR1 LNHDA and CDR2 SQIVND come from the germline V gene (reference sequence). This CDR3 comprises 12 residues.

This chain connects TRBV12-3 or TRBV12-4 to TRBJ2-7; D remains unclear. The CDR3 is 12 residues long. Trimming took 6 bases from V and 3 from J, leaving 9 bases between them. CDR3 sequence: CASSPRYYEQYF. The CDR3 bases are TGTGCCAGCAGCCCGAGGTACTACGAGCAGTACTTC.

The CDR3 here is CASSITPRTGKMIVNEQFF. The CDR3 nucleotides read TGTGCCAGTAGTATAACCCCCAGGACAGGGAAAATGATTGTCAATGAGCAGTTCTTC. This chain joins TRBV19 and TRBJ2-1, with 8 positions matching TRBD1. The germline gives CDR1 LNHDA, CDR2 SQIVND (reference sequence). With 2 bases clipped from V and 6 bases from J, the junction kept 18 bases outside the gene matches. This CDR3 has 19 residues.

By share, this clone ranks as medium-sized. The rearrangement uses TRBV27 and TRBJ2-1; 7 nucleotides align to TRBD1. The CDR3 contains 15 residues. Germline CDR1 MNHEY, CDR2 SMNVEV (reference sequence). V shed 3 bases and J 1 base; nucleotides not matched to a gene: 3. The CDR3 DNA sequence: TGTGCCAGCAGTTTTTCCAGGGGGTCCTACAATGAGCAGTTCTTC. This gives the protein CASSFSRGSYNEQFF.

The chain combines TRBV29-1 with TRBJ1-2; TRBD1 matches 10 bases. The CDR3 runs to 13 residues. Germline V gene sequence: CDR1 SQVTM, CDR2 ANQGSEA. V shed 4 bases and J 5 bases; nucleotides not matched to a gene: 4. CDR3 amino acids: CSVVDRGGYGYTF. DNA of the CDR3: TGCAGCGTTGTGGACAGGGGGGGGTATGGCTACACCTTC.